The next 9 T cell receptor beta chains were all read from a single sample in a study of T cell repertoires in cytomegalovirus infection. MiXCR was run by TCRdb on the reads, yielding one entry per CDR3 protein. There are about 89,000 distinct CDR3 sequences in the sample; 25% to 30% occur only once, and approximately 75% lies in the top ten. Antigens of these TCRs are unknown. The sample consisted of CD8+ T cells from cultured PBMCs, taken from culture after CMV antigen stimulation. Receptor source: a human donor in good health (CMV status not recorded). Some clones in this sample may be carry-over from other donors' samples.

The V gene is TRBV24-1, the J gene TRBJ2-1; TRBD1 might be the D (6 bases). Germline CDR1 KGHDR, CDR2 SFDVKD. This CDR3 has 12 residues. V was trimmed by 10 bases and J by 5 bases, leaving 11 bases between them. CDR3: CATADSHNEQFF. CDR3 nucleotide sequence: TGTGCCACTGCGGACAGTCACAATGAGCAGTTCTTC.

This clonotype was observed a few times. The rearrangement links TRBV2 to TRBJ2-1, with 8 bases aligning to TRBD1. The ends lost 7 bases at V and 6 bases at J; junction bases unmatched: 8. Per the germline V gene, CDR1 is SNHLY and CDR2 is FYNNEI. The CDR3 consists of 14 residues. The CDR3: CASTDRTGTNEQFF. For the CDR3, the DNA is TGTGCCAGCACCGACCGGACAGGGACCAATGAGCAGTTCTTC.

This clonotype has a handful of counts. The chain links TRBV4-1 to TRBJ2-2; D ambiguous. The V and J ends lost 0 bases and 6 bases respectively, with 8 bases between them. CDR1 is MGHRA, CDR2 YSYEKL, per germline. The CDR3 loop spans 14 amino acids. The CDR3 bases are TGCGCCAGCAGCCAAGATTACGGGTCCGGGGAGCTGTTTTTT. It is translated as CASSQDYGSGELFF.

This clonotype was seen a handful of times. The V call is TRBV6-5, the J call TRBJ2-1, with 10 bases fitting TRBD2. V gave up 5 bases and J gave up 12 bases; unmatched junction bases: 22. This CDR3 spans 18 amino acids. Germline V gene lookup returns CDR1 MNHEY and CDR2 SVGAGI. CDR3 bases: TGTGCCAGCAGTCCCCGGTTTAGGCTAGCGGGGGACAATGAGTGGCAGTTCTTC. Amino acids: CASSPRFRLAGDNEWQFF.

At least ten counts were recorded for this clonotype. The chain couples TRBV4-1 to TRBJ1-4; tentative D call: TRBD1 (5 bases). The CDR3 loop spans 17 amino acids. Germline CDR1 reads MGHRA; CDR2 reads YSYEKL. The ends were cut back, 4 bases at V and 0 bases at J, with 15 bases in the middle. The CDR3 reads CASSPRQLLATNEKLFF. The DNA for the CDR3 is TGCGCCAGCAGCCCCCGACAGCTTCTTGCAACTAATGAAAAACTGTTTTTT.

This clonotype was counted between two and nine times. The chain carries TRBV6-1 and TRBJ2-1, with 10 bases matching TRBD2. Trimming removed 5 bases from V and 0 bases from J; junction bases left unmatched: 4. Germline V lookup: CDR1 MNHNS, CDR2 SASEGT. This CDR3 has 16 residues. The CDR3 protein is CASSNLAGGSYNEQFF. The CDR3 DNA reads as TGTGCCAGCAGTAATTTAGCGGGGGGCTCCTACAATGAGCAGTTCTTC.

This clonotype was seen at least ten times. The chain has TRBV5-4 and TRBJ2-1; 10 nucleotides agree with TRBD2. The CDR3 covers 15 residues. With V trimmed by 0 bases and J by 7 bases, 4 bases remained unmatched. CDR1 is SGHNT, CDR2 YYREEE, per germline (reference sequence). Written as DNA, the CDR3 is TGTGCCAGCAGCTTGGTTAGCGGGGGGCAAAATGAGCAGTTCTTC. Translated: CASSLVSGGQNEQFF.

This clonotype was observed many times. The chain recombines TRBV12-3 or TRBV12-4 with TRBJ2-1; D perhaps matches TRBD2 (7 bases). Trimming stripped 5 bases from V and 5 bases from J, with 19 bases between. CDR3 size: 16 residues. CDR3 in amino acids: CASSIAPGGYDNEQFF. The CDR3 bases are TGTGCCAGCAGTATCGCCCCGGGGGGCTACGACAATGAGCAGTTCTTC.

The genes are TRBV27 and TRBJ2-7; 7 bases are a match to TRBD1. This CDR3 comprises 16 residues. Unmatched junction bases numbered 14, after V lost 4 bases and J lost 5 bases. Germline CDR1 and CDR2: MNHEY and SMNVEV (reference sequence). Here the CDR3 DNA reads TGTGCCAGCAGTTCCAGACACGCGACAGGGACCCACGAGCAGTACTTC. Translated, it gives CASSSRHATGTHEQYF.